These 28 T cell receptor beta chains came from one sample sequenced in a study of blood T cell repertoires in COVID-19. The protocol was immunoSEQ multiplex PCR, while the TCRdb copy is restricted to in-frame clones and leaves out a portion. Here the sample spans 250,000 to 300,000 clones, roughly 84% being singletons. The specimen was peripheral blood. These receptors came from a woman aged 18-29 years with acute or convalescent COVID-19.

The V and J genes are TRBV3-1 (or the pseudogene TRBV3-2) and TRBJ2-7; 7 bases align to TRBD1. The CDR3 contains 14 residues. Germline V gene sequence: CDR1 LGHDT, CDR2 YNNKEL (reference sequence). J lost 2 bases, V lost 4 bases, and 5 bases had no gene match. The CDR3 spells CASSLGQATYEQYF. The CDR3 DNA reads as TGTGCCAGCAGCCTTGGACAGGCAACCTACGAGCAGTACTTC.

The table lists this clone with a few counts. This chain uses TRBV30 with TRBJ1-1; D gene unclear. Germline assignment: CDR1 GTSNPN and CDR2 SVGIG (reference sequence). Trimming left V 0 bases short and J 5 bases short, with 10 bases between. The CDR3 length is 13 residues. CDR3 sequence reads: CAWSVRRLTEAFF. CDR3 nucleotide sequence: TGTGCCTGGAGTGTACGTCGGTTGACTGAAGCTTTCTTT.

This clone was seen a few times. CDR3 sequence (DNA): TGTGCCAGCAGCTTAGTTACAGGGACTTCACCCCTCCACTTT. It translates to CASSLVTGTSPLHF. V usage is TRBV7-2 and J usage is TRBJ1-6; tentatively, D is TRBD1 (6 bases). The V end was cut by 1 base, the J end by 9 bases, with 10 bases between. The CDR3 contains 14 residues. Per the germline V gene, CDR1 is SGHTA and CDR2 is FQGNSA.

In its sample, this clone was seen a few times. The chain joins TRBV28 to TRBJ2-7, with 8 bases aligning to TRBD1. This CDR3 is built from 15 residues. The germline gives CDR1 MDHEN, CDR2 SYDVKM. The V gene end was trimmed by 2 bases and the J gene end by 0 bases; junction bases not matched to a gene: 3. The CDR3 DNA is TGTGCCAGCAGTTTACGGGACAGGATCTCCTACGAGCAGTACTTC. This translates into CASSLRDRISYEQYF. The variable domain in full, completed from reference TRBV28 and TRBJ2-7, reads DVKVTQSSRYLVKRTGEKVFLECVQDMDHENMFWYRQDPGLGLRLIYFSYDVKMKEKGDIPEGYSVSREKKERFSLILESASTNQTSMYLCASSLRDRISYEQYFGPGTRLTVT.

This chain links TRBV6-5 with TRBJ2-7; 12 bases fit TRBD1. In germline, CDR1 is MNHEY, CDR2 SVGAGI. V dropped 2 bases and J dropped 10; count of bases not matched to a gene: 9. The CDR3 loop spans 15 amino acids. The CDR3 DNA reads TGTGCCAGCAGTTACACACCGGGACAGGGGGCTGAACAGTACTTC. It is translated as CASSYTPGQGAEQYF.

The V gene is TRBV30, the J gene TRBJ1-1, with D possibly being TRBD1 (6 bases). The V end lost 8 bases, the J end lost 5 bases, and 18 bases lay between the germline ends. CDR3 length: 13 amino acids. Germline loops: CDR1 GTSNPN, CDR2 SVGIG (reference sequence). This CDR3 reads CAQNPGHGTEAFF. In nucleotides, the CDR3 is TGTGCCCAGAACCCGGGACATGGAACTGAAGCTTTCTTT.

This sequence joins TRBV11-2 and TRBJ1-1; unclear D gene. Germline CDR1 is SGHAT and CDR2 is FQNNGV. The CDR3 contains 13 residues. Trimming pared 7 bases from V and 2 bases from J, leaving 11 bases between. The CDR3 coding sequence is TGTGCCAGCACCCCGTCGGGTAACACTGAAGCTTTCTTT. Translating gives CASTPSGNTEAFF.

The chain is built from TRBV24-1 and TRBJ2-7, with D perhaps TRBD2 (5 bases). Looked up from germline, CDR1 is KGHDR and CDR2 is SFDVKD. V was clipped by 3 bases and J by 5 bases, with 10 bases between them. This CDR3 has 13 residues. This CDR3 is CATSDHGIDEQYF. In nucleotides, the CDR3 is TGTGCCACCAGTGATCACGGGATCGACGAGCAGTACTTC.

The chain couples TRBV28 to TRBJ2-5, with 8 nucleotides matching TRBD2. V was clipped by 5 bases and J by 7 bases; unmatched bases: 15. The CDR3 covers 16 residues. Germline V CDR1 and CDR2: MDHEN, SYDVKM. The CDR3 DNA reads TGTGCCAGCAGTGCCGCGTCAACTAGCGGCCCGGGGACCCAGTACTTC. Protein product: CASSAASTSGPGTQYF.

The chain employs TRBV20-1 and TRBJ2-2, with 10 bases identical to TRBD2. Unmatched junction bases numbered 2, after V lost 3 bases and J lost 1 base. The CDR3 covers 15 residues. Germline assignment: CDR1 DFQATT and CDR2 SNEGSKA (reference sequence). The CDR3 spells CSASWTSGNTGELFF. For the CDR3, the DNA is TGCAGTGCTAGTTGGACTAGCGGGAACACCGGGGAGCTGTTTTTT.

The chain employs TRBV29-1 and TRBJ2-1; 10 bases line up with TRBD2. With 1 base clipped from V and 0 bases from J, the junction kept 6 bases outside the gene matches. The CDR3 loop spans 17 amino acids. Germline assignment: CDR1 SQVTM and CDR2 ANQGSEA. The CDR3, as DNA: TGCAGCGTTGAAGGGACTAGCGGCCCTATCTCCTACAATGAGCAGTTCTTC. Its translation: CSVEGTSGPISYNEQFF.

V is TRBV7-9 and J is TRBJ2-7, with 9 bases fitting TRBD1. Germline V CDR1 and CDR2: SEHNR, FQNEAQ (reference sequence). The trim removed 1 base at V and 3 bases at J, leaving 1 base unmatched. The CDR3 is 14 residues long. For the CDR3, the DNA is TGTGCCAGCAGCTTAGTGGGACAGGGCTACGAGCAGTACTTC. It yields the protein CASSLVGQGYEQYF.

The CDR3, as DNA: TGTGCCAGCAGCTCCGGGCCGGAGGGGTACCAGCCCCAGCATTTT. It encodes CASSSGPEGYQPQHF. This chain connects TRBV7-6 to TRBJ1-5; perhaps TRBD1 as D (5 bases). Trimming shortened V by 4 bases and J by 7 bases, and 17 bases separated the two germline ends. The V gene's germline CDR1 is SGHVS and CDR2 FNYEAQ. The CDR3 consists of 15 residues.

The chain has TRBV7-9 and TRBJ1-4; 7 bases line up with TRBD1. The CDR3 is made up of 17 amino acids. The germline V gene has CDR1 SEHNR and CDR2 FQNEAQ (reference sequence). V shed 6 bases, J shed 8 bases, and the junction held 18 bases outside the gene matches. In nucleotides, the CDR3 is TGTGCCAGCAGTCACCCCCGCCGCGCGGGACAGTCGGAAAAACTGTTTTTT. It encodes CASSHPRRAGQSEKLFF.

Of note for this clone: This specimen includes other DNA sequences encoding the same CDR3. The genes are TRBV7-2 and TRBJ2-7; D is undetermined. The V end lost 5 bases, the J end lost 3 bases, and 8 bases lay between the germline ends. The CDR3 extends over 12 amino acids. The germline V gene encodes CDR1 SGHTA and CDR2 FQGNSA. CDR3 residues: CASSLVGYEQYF. DNA for the CDR3: TGTGCCAGCAGCCTGGTCGGCTACGAGCAGTACTTC.

For this clone: Within the sample, other DNA sequences also encode this same CDR3. V gene TRBV27 combines with J gene TRBJ1-1; TRBD1 matches 7 bases. The CDR3 contains 15 residues. Germline lookup yields CDR1 MNHEY and CDR2 SMNVEV (reference sequence). V shed 0 bases, J shed 5 bases, and the junction held 6 bases outside the gene matches. The CDR3 nucleotides read TGTGCCAGCAGTTTATCGGCAGGGGGATTTACTGAAGCTTTCTTT. Translated, it gives CASSLSAGGFTEAFF.

This clone was seen just once. The chain uses TRBV5-5 and TRBJ1-5; D is perhaps TRBD1 (5 bases). Germline assignment: CDR1 SGHKS and CDR2 YYEKEE (reference sequence). The length of the CDR3 is 15 residues. V was shortened by 0 bases and J by 6 bases, with 13 bases between the two germline ends. CDR3 DNA sequence: TGTGCCAGCAGCTTGGGGCAGGGAGGTGGTCAGCCCCAGCATTTT. This gives the protein CASSLGQGGGQPQHF.

This clone was counted between two and nine times. This sequence joins TRBV28 and TRBJ2-7; 9 nucleotides line up with TRBD1. Germline values: CDR1 MDHEN, CDR2 SYDVKM. V gave up 3 bases and J gave up 6 bases; unmatched junction bases: 12. The CDR3 runs 16 residues. CDR3 bases: TGTGCCAGCAGTTTTCGTCGACAGGGGGGCCGCAGCGAGCAGTACTTC. This codes for CASSFRRQGGRSEQYF.

The J gene is TRBJ2-2, the V gene TRBV11-2; D is possibly TRBD1 (6 bases). The CDR3 length is 16 residues. V lost 0 bases and J lost 6, with 14 bases in between. CDR1 and CDR2 from the germline V gene are SGHAT and FQNNGV. The CDR3 protein is CASSLEFLRGSGELFF. The CDR3 DNA follows: TGTGCCAGCAGCTTAGAGTTCTTGAGGGGGTCCGGGGAGCTGTTTTTT.

A single count supports this clone. The chain joins TRBV5-6 to TRBJ1-1; possible D gene TRBD1, 5 bases. The germline CDR1 and CDR2 sequences are SGHDT and YYEEEE. Trimming took 3 bases from V and 1 from J, leaving 13 bases between them. The CDR3 runs 15 residues. CDR3 residues: CASSWLQVGNTEAFF. CDR3 bases: TGTGCCAGCAGCTGGCTACAGGTCGGGAACACTGAAGCTTTCTTT.

This clone is a singleton in its sample. This CDR3 is also generated by other DNA sequences in the sample. This chain uses TRBV10-3 with TRBJ2-3, with a possible D match to TRBD2 (6 bases). V shed 8 bases and J shed 0 bases, with 9 bases lying between them. This CDR3 region has 13 residues. The V gene's germline CDR1 is ENHRY and CDR2 SYGVKD. The CDR3 sequence is CAIRGGSTDTQYF. In DNA, the CDR3 is TGTGCCATCCGTGGAGGGAGCACAGATACGCAGTATTTT.

The chain links TRBV27 to TRBJ2-5; weak D call: TRBD2 (5 bases). V shed 2 bases and J shed 1 base, with 17 bases lying between them. The CDR3 extends over 17 amino acids. Germline values: CDR1 MNHEY, CDR2 SMNVEV (reference sequence). The CDR3 reads CASSLTPRLAFQETQYF. The CDR3 nucleotides read TGTGCCAGCAGTTTAACCCCTCGGCTAGCTTTCCAAGAGACCCAGTACTTC.

J is TRBJ2-1 and V is TRBV6-5, with D unresolved. V was clipped by 6 bases and J by 9 bases, with 12 bases between them. Germline values: CDR1 MNHEY, CDR2 SVGAGI. The CDR3 consists of 12 residues. The CDR3 DNA follows: TGTGCCAGCAGGAGTAATGAACGTGAGCAGTTCTTC. Translation gives CASRSNEREQFF.

This chain joins TRBV7-2 and TRBJ2-1; D is perhaps TRBD2 (5 bases). There are 13 residues in the CDR3. The V and J ends lost 3 bases and 4 bases respectively, with 7 bases between them. In germline, CDR1 is SGHTA, CDR2 FQGNSA. The CDR3 spells CASSFSAYNEQFF. Here the CDR3 DNA reads TGTGCCAGCAGCTTTAGCGCTTACAATGAGCAGTTCTTC.

The rearrangement joins TRBV9 to TRBJ1-6; TRBD1 matches 8 bases. The V gene's germline CDR1 is SGDLS and CDR2 YYNGEE. The junction had 9 bases not matched to a gene; V was cut back by 2 bases and J by 8 bases. The CDR3 extends over 16 amino acids. In DNA form, the CDR3 reads TGTGCCAGCAGCGTCCCCACAAAGGACAGGGATTCACCCCTCCACTTT. It specifies CASSVPTKDRDSPLHF.

The chain is built from TRBV3-1 (or the pseudogene TRBV3-2) and TRBJ2-5; TRBD1 agrees at 10 bases. V shed 4 bases, J shed 5 bases, and the junction held 7 bases outside the gene matches. Germline loops: CDR1 LGHDT, CDR2 YNNKEL (reference sequence). The CDR3 runs 15 residues. CDR3 sequence reads: CASSPGQGVEETQYF. DNA of the CDR3: TGTGCCAGCAGCCCCGGACAGGGGGTCGAGGAGACCCAGTACTTC.

This clone has just a few counts. The chain combines TRBV5-1 with TRBJ1-1, with D perhaps TRBD1 (6 bases). Trimming removed 2 bases at V and 5 bases at J, with 10 bases between. The CDR3 covers 13 residues. CDR1 is SGHRS and CDR2 is YFSETQ in the germline V gene. In nucleotides, the CDR3 is TGCGCCAGCAGCTTTAAGGGGGGGACTGAAGCTTTCTTT. Translation: CASSFKGGTEAFF.

This clone was seen a single time. The rearrangement links TRBV5-1 to TRBJ2-2; D is unresolved. CDR3 length equals 15 residues. Between the trimmed V and J ends, which lost 0 bases and 0 bases, there was a span of 6 bases. The germline V gene encodes CDR1 SGHRS and CDR2 YFSETQ. The CDR3 is CASSLDSTNTGELFF. CDR3 bases: TGCGCCAGCAGCTTGGACAGTACGAACACCGGGGAGCTGTTTTTT.